The rows below give T cell receptor beta chains drawn from one sample of a study of cytomegalovirus exposure and HLA in healthy donors. Clones were read by immunoSEQ multiplex PCR, and TCRdb kept only the in-frame ones, dropping some. The repertoire consists of approximately 280,000 clones, with roughly 89% occurring once and the leading ten covering roughly 4%. Sequenced material: PBMCs. The receptor set was obtained from a middle-aged man in good health and CMV-seropositive. Each CDR3 is given with its conserved first and last residue. Each record gives: CDR3 protein, J gene, V gene, D gene. D genes are given only for firm matches.

CDR3aa: CASSARGSRPYEQYF
j_gene: TRBJ2-7
v_gene: TRBV6-1
d_gene: .

CDR3aa: CASSLRRDATYNEQFF
j_gene: TRBJ2-1
v_gene: TRBV5-1
d_gene: .

CDR3aa: CASSRTGGYQPQHF
j_gene: TRBJ1-5
v_gene: TRBV9
d_gene: TRBD1

CDR3aa: CASSQAYIGGLTGELFF
j_gene: TRBJ2-2
v_gene: TRBV4-1
d_gene: TRBD1

CDR3aa: CATSRAAGQAFQETQYF
j_gene: TRBJ2-5
v_gene: TRBV15
d_gene: TRBD1

CDR3aa: CASSQDLGLAGGQETQYF
j_gene: TRBJ2-5
v_gene: TRBV4-1
d_gene: TRBD2

CDR3aa: CASSFSGANVKKSYEQYF
j_gene: TRBJ2-7
v_gene: TRBV28
d_gene: .

CDR3aa: CASSGGTGIPSGANVLTF
j_gene: TRBJ2-6
v_gene: TRBV7-9
d_gene: TRBD1

CDR3aa: CASSFRGLEAFF
j_gene: TRBJ1-1
v_gene: TRBV6-5
d_gene: TRBD1

CDR3aa: CASGLAPYPGQGNVRNTEAFF
j_gene: TRBJ1-1
v_gene: TRBV12-5
d_gene: TRBD1

CDR3aa: CASRRLAGFYNEQFF
j_gene: TRBJ2-1
v_gene: TRBV5-4
d_gene: TRBD2

CDR3aa: CASRTGGNQPQHF
j_gene: TRBJ1-5
v_gene: TRBV19
d_gene: .

CDR3aa: CASSFDFTSGTSYEQYF
j_gene: TRBJ2-7
v_gene: TRBV11-2
d_gene: TRBD2

CDR3aa: CASSVGTGGNQPQHF
j_gene: TRBJ1-5
v_gene: TRBV9
d_gene: TRBD1